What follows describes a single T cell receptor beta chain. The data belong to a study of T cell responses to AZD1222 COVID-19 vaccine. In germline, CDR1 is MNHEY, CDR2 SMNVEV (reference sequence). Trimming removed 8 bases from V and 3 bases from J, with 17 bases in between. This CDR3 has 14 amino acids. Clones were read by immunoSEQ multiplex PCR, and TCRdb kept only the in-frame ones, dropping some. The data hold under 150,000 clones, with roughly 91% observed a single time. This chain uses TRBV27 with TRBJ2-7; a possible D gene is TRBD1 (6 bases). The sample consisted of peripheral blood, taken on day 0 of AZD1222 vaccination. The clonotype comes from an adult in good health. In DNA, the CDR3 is TGTGCCAGCCGAAACAGGGTGTCGGACTACGAGCAGTACTTC. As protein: CASRNRVSDYEQYF.